This entry lists 11 T cell receptor beta chains sequenced from one sample in a study of blood T cells in healthy people across ages. The use of a sample-barcoded 5' primer and a J-beta primer mix characterized a second PCR of 7 to 11 cycles. Via MiXCR, TCRdb re-called the 5' RACE reads, giving one row per CDR3 protein. Among approximately 580,000 distinct CDR3 sequences, about 24% were seen once, and the ten largest hold 8.7%. The sample also formed part of further work on T cells of mothers and their children.

Sequenced: blood. These TCRs come from a boy younger than 18 in good health.

The CDR3 coding sequence is TGTGCCAGCAGTCTCTACAGTGCAACTAATGAAAAACTGTTTTTT. Encoded protein: CASSLYSATNEKLFF. J is TRBJ1-4 and V is TRBV12-3 or TRBV12-4; no definite D call. This CDR3 contains 15 residues. V was shortened by 5 bases and J by 0 bases, with 10 bases between the two germline ends.

This chain uses TRBV4-1 with TRBJ2-3; no clear D. V was cut by 6 bases and J by 1 base, with 14 bases left in between. The CDR3 runs to 15 residues. The V gene's germline CDR1 is MGHRA and CDR2 YSYEKL. DNA for the CDR3: TGCGCCAGCAGTCCCGACCCGGCTCGCACAGATACGCAGTATTTT. Its protein is CASSPDPARTDTQYF.

This clonotype was recorded a few times. The chain uses TRBV10-3 and TRBJ1-2; TRBD1 matches at 7 bases. The CDR3 has 15 amino acids. J lost 4 bases, V lost 3 bases, and 8 bases had no gene match. From germline, CDR1 is ENHRY and CDR2 SYGVKD. In DNA form, the CDR3 reads TGTGCCATCAGTGAAATTGAGGGGGCCGTCTATGGCTACACCTTC. Translating it yields CAISEIEGAVYGYTF.

The genes are TRBV28 and TRBJ2-5; 8 bases map to TRBD2. J was trimmed by 5 bases and V by 4 bases; bases with no gene match: 6. The CDR3 consists of 14 residues. Germline V lookup: CDR1 MDHEN, CDR2 SYDVKM. The CDR3 sequence: CASSSGGGSETQYF. CDR3 bases: TGTGCCAGCAGTTCCGGGGGGGGCAGTGAGACCCAGTACTTC.

The rearrangement uses TRBV5-5 and TRBJ2-1; 13 nucleotides align to TRBD2. The DNA end is more similar to TRBJ2-7, so the J call may be wrong. The CDR3 extends over 16 amino acids. Germline V gene data show CDR1 as SGHKS and CDR2 as YYEKEE (reference sequence). The CDR3 reads CASSSGLAGLLYEQYF. The CDR3 region has the DNA TGTGCCAGCAGCTCGGGACTAGCGGGGTTGTTGTACGAGCAGTACTTC.

In this sample, this clonotype turned up a few times. The chain uses TRBV3-1 and TRBJ2-7; possibly TRBD1 or TRBD2 for D (5 bases each). Trimming shortened V by 3 bases and J by 6 bases, and 15 bases separated the two germline ends. The CDR3 is 14 residues long. Germline values: CDR1 LGHDT, CDR2 YNNKEL (reference sequence). CDR3 loop: CASSQVGGGTEQYF. The CDR3 nucleotides are TGTGCCAGCAGCCAGGTTGGTGGGGGAACCGAGCAGTACTTC.

Turning to this clonotype: The junction differs from germline at one of its ends, possibly a read error. This chain links TRBV7-2 with TRBJ2-5; 11 bases are shared with TRBD2. The CDR3 runs to 17 residues. Germline CDR1 reads SGHTA; CDR2 reads FQGNSA. The CDR3 DNA sequence: TGTGCCGGCAGCTTAAAGTCGTCTAGCGGGAGGCGGGAGACCCAGTACTTC. This translates into CAGSLKSSSGRRETQYF.

J is TRBJ2-5 and V is TRBV11-2; 11 bases are a match to TRBD2. Trimming took 2 bases from V and 4 from J; bases not matched to a gene: 6. Germline assignment: CDR1 SGHAT and CDR2 FQNNGV. The CDR3 extends over 16 amino acids. The CDR3 DNA reads as TGTGCCAGCAGCTTACGTCCTAGCGGGGGGTTAGAGACCCAGTACTTC. This encodes CASSLRPSGGLETQYF.

The chain couples TRBV12-3 or TRBV12-4 to TRBJ2-2; D is uncertain. CDR3 size: 17 residues. V was pared by 2 bases and J by 6 bases, with 19 bases between. CDR3 nucleotide sequence: TGTGCCAGCAGTTTAAACTTGCTAGGAAGTTCGTCCGGGGAGCTGTTTTTT. It encodes CASSLNLLGSSSGELFF.

This clonotype has just a few counts. The rearrangement joins TRBV6-2 or TRBV6-3 to TRBJ1-1; 7 bases match TRBD1. This CDR3 contains 16 residues. Germline CDR1 and CDR2: MNHEY and SVGEGT. V lost 7 bases, J lost 1 base, and 12 bases stayed unmatched. CDR3 protein: CASTLRQGWKNTEAFF. CDR3 sequence (DNA): TGTGCCAGCACCCTGAGACAGGGTTGGAAGAACACTGAAGCTTTCTTT.

This chain connects TRBV19 to TRBJ1-1, with D maybe TRBD1 (5 bases). Trimming cost V 1 base and J 7 bases, with 13 bases left between them. Germline V gives CDR1 LNHDA, CDR2 SQIVND (reference sequence). This CDR3 is 14 amino acids long. CDR3 bases: TGTGCCAGTAGTATAGCGTCCAGGGTAAGTGAAGCTTTCTTT. Translation: CASSIASRVSEAFF.